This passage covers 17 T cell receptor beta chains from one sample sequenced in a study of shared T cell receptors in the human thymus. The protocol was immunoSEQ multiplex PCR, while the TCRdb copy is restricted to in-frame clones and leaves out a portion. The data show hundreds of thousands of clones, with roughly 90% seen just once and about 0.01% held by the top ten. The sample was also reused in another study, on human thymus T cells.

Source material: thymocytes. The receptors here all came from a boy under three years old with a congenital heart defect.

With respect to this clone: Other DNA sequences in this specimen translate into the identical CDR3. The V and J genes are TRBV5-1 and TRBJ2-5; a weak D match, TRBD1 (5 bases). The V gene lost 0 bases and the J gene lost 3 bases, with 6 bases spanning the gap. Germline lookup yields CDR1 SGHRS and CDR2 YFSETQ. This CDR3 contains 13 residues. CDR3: CASSLEGEETQYF. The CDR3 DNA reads TGCGCCAGCAGCTTGGAAGGGGAAGAGACCCAGTACTTC. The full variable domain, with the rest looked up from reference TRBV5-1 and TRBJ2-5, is KAGVTQTPRYLIKTRGQQVTLSCSPISGHRSVSWYQQTPGQGLQFLFEYFSETQRNKGNFPGRFSGRQFSNSRSEMNVSTLELGDSALYLCASSLEGEETQYFGPGTRLLVL.

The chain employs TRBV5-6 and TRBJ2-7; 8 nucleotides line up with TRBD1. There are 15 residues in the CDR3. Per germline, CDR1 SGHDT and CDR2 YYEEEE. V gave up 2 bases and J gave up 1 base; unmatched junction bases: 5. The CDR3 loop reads CASSLMDRDSYEQYF. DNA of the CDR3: TGTGCCAGCAGCTTAATGGACAGGGATTCCTACGAGCAGTACTTC.

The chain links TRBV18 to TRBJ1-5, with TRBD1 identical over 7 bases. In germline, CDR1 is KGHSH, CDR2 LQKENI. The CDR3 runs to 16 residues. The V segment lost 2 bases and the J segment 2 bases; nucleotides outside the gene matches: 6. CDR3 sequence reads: CASSPTPRGRNQPQHF. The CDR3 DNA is TGTGCCAGCTCACCAACACCAAGGGGGCGCAATCAGCCCCAGCATTTT.

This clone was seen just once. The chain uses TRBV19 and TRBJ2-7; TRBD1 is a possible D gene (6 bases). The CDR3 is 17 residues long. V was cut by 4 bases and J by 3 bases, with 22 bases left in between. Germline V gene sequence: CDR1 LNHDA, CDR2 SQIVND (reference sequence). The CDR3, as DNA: TGTGCCAGTAGTACCCCCAACAGGGACGGGCTAGACTACGAGCAGTACTTC. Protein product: CASSTPNRDGLDYEQYF.

CDR3 nucleotides: TGTGCCAGCAGTCACGCGGGAGGCCAAGATACGCAGTATTTT. It translates to CASSHAGGQDTQYF. V usage is TRBV6-5 and J usage is TRBJ2-3; 8 bases fit TRBD2. After removal of 5 bases from V and 5 bases from J, the junction contained 6 bases not matched to a gene. The CDR3 has 14 amino acids. Germline V gene sequence: CDR1 MNHEY, CDR2 SVGAGI.

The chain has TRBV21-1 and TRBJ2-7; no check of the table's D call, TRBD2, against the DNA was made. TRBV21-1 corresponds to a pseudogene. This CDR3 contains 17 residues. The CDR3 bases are TGTGCCAGCAGCAATAGGGGGGGGAAGTGGTTCCACTACGAGCAGTACTTC. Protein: CASSNRGGKWFHYEQYF.

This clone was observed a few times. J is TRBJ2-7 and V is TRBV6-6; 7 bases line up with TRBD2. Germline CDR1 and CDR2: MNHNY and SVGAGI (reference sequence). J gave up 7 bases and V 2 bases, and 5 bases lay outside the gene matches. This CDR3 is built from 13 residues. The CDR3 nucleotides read TGTGCCAGCAGTTACCGGCCAGCGGGGGAGCAGTACTTC. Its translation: CASSYRPAGEQYF.

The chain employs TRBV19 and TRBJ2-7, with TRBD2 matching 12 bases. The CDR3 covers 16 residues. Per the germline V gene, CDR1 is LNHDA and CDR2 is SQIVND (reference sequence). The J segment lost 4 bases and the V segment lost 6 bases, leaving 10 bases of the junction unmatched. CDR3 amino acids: CASRTRLAGDRYEQYF. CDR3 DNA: TGTGCCAGTAGGACCAGACTAGCGGGAGATCGGTACGAGCAGTACTTC.

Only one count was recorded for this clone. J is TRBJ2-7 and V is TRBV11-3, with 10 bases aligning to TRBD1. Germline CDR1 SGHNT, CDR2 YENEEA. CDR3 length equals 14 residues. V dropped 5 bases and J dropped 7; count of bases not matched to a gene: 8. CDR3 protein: CASSRDRGLWEQYF. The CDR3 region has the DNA TGTGCCAGCAGCCGGGACAGGGGCCTTTGGGAGCAGTACTTC.

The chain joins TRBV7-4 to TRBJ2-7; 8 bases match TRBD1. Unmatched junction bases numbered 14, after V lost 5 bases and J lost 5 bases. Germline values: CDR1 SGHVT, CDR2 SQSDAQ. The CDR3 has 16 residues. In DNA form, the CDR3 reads TGTGCCAGCAGCCCTCTCGGGACAGGCTGTCACGACGAGCAGTACTTC. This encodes CASSPLGTGCHDEQYF.

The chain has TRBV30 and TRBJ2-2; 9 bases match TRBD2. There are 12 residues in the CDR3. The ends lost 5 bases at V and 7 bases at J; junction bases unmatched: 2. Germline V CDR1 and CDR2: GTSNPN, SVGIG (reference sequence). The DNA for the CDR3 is TGTGCCTGGGCAGCGGGGGGCGGGGAGCTGTTTTTT. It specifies CAWAAGGGELFF.

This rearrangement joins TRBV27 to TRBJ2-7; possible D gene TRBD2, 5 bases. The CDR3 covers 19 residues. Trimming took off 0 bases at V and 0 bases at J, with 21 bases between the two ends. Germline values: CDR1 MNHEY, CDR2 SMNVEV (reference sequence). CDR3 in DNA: TGTGCCAGCAGTTTATCAGCCATCGTGAGCCGGGGAAGCTCCTACGAGCAGTACTTC. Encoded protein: CASSLSAIVSRGSSYEQYF.

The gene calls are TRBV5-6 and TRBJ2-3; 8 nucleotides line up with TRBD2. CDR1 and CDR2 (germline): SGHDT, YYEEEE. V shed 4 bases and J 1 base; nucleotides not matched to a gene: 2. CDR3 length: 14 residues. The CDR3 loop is CASSMTSGTDTQYF. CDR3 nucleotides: TGTGCCAGCAGCATGACTAGCGGCACAGATACGCAGTATTTT.

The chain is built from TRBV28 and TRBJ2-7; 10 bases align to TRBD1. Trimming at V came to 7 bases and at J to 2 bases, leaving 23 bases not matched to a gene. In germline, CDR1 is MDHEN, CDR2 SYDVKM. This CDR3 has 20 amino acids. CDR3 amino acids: CASTLRDRGPLAGGTYEQYF. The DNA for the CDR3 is TGTGCCAGCACCCTCAGGGACAGGGGTCCCTTGGCGGGAGGAACCTACGAGCAGTACTTC. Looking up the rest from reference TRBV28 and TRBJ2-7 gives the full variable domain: DVKVTQSSRYLVKRTGEKVFLECVQDMDHENMFWYRQDPGLGLRLIYFSYDVKMKEKGDIPEGYSVSREKKERFSLILESASTNQTSMYLCASTLRDRGPLAGGTYEQYFGPGTRLTVT.

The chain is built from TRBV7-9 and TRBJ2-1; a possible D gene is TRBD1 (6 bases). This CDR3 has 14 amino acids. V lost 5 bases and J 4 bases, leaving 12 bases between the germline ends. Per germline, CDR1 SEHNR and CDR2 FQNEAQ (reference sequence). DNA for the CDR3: TGTGCCAGCAGCCCAGGGGACCAGTACAATGAGCAGTTCTTC. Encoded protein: CASSPGDQYNEQFF. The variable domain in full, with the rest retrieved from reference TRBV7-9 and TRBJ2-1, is DTGVSQNPRHKITKRGQNVTFRCDPISEHNRLYWYRQTLGQGPEFLTYFQNEAQLEKSRLLSDRFSAERPKGSFSTLEIQRTEQGDSAMYLCASSPGDQYNEQFFGPGTRLTVL.

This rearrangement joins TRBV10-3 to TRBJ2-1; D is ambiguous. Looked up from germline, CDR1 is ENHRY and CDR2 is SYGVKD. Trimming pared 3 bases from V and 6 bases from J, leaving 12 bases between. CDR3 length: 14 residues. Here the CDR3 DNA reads TGTGCCATCAGTGAATTCGGAGTCGGCAATGAGCAGTTCTTC. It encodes CAISEFGVGNEQFF.

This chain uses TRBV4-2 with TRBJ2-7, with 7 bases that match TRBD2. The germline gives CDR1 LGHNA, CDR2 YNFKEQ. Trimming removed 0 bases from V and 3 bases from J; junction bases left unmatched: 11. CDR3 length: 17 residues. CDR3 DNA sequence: TGTGCCAGCAGCCAAGATGGGGGGAGGGGCCCTTACTACGAGCAGTACTTC. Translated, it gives CASSQDGGRGPYYEQYF.